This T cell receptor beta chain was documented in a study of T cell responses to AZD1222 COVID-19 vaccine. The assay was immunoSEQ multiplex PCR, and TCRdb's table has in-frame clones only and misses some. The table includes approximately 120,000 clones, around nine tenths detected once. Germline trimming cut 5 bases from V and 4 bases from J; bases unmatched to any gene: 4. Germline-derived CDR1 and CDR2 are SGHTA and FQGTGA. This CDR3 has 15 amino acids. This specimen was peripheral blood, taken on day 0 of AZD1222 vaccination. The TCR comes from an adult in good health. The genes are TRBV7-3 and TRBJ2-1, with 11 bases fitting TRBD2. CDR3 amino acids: CASSAGLAGYNEQFF. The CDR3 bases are TGTGCCAGCAGCGCCGGACTAGCGGGTTACAATGAGCAGTTCTTC.